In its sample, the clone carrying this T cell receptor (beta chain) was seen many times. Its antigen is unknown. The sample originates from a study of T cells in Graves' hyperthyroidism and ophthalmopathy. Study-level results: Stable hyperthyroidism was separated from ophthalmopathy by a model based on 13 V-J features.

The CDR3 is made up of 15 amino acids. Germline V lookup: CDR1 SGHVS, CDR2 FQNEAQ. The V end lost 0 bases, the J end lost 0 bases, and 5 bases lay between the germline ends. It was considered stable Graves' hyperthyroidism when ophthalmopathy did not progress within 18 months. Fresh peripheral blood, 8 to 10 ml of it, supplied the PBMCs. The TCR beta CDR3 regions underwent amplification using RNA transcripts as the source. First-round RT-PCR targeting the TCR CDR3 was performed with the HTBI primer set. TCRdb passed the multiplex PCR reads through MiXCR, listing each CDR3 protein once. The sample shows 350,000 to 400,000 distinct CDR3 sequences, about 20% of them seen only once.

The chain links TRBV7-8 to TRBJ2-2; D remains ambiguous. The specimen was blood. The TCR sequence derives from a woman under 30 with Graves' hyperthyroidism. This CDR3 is CASSLALSNTGELFF. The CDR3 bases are TGTGCCAGCAGCTTAGCTCTCTCGAACACCGGGGAGCTGTTTTTT. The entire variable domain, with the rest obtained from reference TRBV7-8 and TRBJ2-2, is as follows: GAGVSQSPRYKVAKRGQDVALRCDPISGHVSLFWYQQALGQGPEFLTYFQNEAQLDKSGLPSDRFFAERPEGSVSTLKIQRTQQEDSAVYLCASSLALSNTGELFFGEGSRLTVL.